This T cell receptor (beta chain) is from a study of blood T cell repertoires in COVID-19. Background on the study: Material from acute and convalescent COVID-19 was sourced from the United States, Italy and Spain. Sample material is recorded as cDNA or gDNA derived from T cells, B-cell-depleted T cells, or PBMCs.

There are 13 residues in the CDR3. Germline loops: CDR1 DFQATT, CDR2 SNEGSKA (reference sequence). Germline trimming cut 3 bases from V and 4 bases from J; bases unmatched to any gene: 5. Cohort allocation depended upon clinical history that participants reported. Assay: immunoSEQ multiplex PCR; the TCRdb copy retains only in-frame clones and omits some. The sample contains more than 350,000 clones, around nine tenths of which appear only once. Only a few counts were recorded for this clone. The chain recombines TRBV20-1 with TRBJ1-2, with TRBD1 matching over 7 bases. Sequencing used PBMCs or T cells enriched from blood (not recorded which). This TCR came from a woman under 30 who had been exposed to COVID-19. The CDR3: CSASPGQIYGYTF. CDR3 nucleotide sequence: TGCAGTGCTAGTCCGGGACAGATCTATGGCTACACCTTC.